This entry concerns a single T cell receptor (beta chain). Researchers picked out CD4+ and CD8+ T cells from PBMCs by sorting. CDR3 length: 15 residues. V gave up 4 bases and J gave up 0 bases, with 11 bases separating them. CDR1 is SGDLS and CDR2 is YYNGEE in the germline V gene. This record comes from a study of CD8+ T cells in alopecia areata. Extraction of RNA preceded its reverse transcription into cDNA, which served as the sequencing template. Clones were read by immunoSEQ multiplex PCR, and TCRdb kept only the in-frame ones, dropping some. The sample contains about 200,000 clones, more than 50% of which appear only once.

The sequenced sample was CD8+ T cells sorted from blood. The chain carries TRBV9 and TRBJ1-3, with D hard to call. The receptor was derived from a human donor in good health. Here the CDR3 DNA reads TGTGCCAGCAGCCCCCGTGGAGTCTCTGGAAACACCATATATTTT. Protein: CASSPRGVSGNTIYF.